This T cell receptor (beta chain) was profiled in a study of human T cells and chemical hapten exposure. Study-wide context: Slight differences in pooled library volume were the main source of varying TCR yields across samples.

CDR1 is MNHEY and CDR2 is SMNVEV in the germline V gene (reference sequence). The CDR3 is 16 residues long. V was shortened by 2 bases and J by 1 base, with 11 bases between the two germline ends. This clonotype was seen a handful of times. Time point noted: healthy volunteer bleed at 2 weeks. Unseparated into fractions, whole blood served as the source from which total RNA was extracted. Library construction involved attaching unique molecular identifiers to individual cDNA molecules, which allowed quantitative, reproducible TCR counting. Per the authors' pipeline: Per-sample TCR counts ranged from about 23,224 to 750,000, median 95,638. MiXCR, applied by TCRdb to the RACE reads, yields one record per CDR3 protein. It is TCRdb's table, rather than the study itself, that gives the V and J calls and clone size. The sample yields roughly 130,000 distinct CDR3 sequences, approximately 9.5% seen once.

The sequence derives from a male donor in good health. Some clones in this sample may be carry-over from other donors' samples. The chain is built from TRBV27 and TRBJ2-2, with D unclear. Source material: whole blood. The CDR3 DNA reads as TGTGCCAGCAGTTTAACTGTGAACCGGAACACCGGGGAGCTGTTTTTT. Translating it yields CASSLTVNRNTGELFF.